The clone carrying this T cell receptor beta chain appeared a single time. Its antigen is undetermined. This specimen comes from a study of T cell responses to AZD1222 COVID-19 vaccine. General study findings and limits: It was only after the peak T cell response that any repertoires were sampled.

Deletions cut 0 bases from V and 1 base from J, with 6 bases between. CDR1 is SGHTA, CDR2 FQGNSA, per germline. CDR3 size: 14 residues. The assay was immunoSEQ multiplex PCR, and TCRdb's table has in-frame clones only and misses some. The table lists roughly 190,000 clones, around nine tenths of them singletons. The sequencing used peripheral blood, collected 28 days after the second dose of the MenACWY control vaccine. This sequence was found in an adult who received the MenACWY meningococcal vaccine as a control. The chain employs TRBV7-2 and TRBJ1-1; D is ambiguous. The CDR3 DNA sequence: TGTGCCAGCAGCTTAGCGCGGCGGAACACTGAAGCTTTCTTT. Translation: CASSLARRNTEAFF.